Following are 24 T cell receptor beta chains from one sample sequenced in a study of blood T cells in healthy people across ages. Using a J-beta primer mix together with a sample-barcoded 5' primer, a second PCR was run for roughly 6 to 12 cycles. From the 5' RACE reads, TCRdb called clonotypes with MiXCR, one entry per CDR3 protein. The sample shows over 550,000 distinct CDR3 sequences, roughly 31% of them seen only once. The sequenced material came from blood. These receptors came from an elderly woman in good health.

V is TRBV4-2 and J is TRBJ1-5; D possibly corresponds to TRBD1 (6 bases). The CDR3 length is 18 residues. Trimming took 0 bases from V and 0 from J, leaving 15 bases between them. Germline CDR1 is LGHNA and CDR2 is YNFKEQ. The CDR3 reads CASSQDRLGAYSNQPQHF. The CDR3 DNA reads TGTGCCAGCAGCCAAGATCGATTGGGGGCTTATAGCAATCAGCCCCAGCATTTT.

The CDR3 DNA follows: TGTGCCAGCAGCTTAGTGGCGAACTCCCTGCACACAGATACGCAGTATTTT. This sequence encodes CASSLVANSLHTDTQYF. This chain uses TRBV7-9 with TRBJ2-3; D unresolved. The ends were cut back, 1 base at V and 2 bases at J, with 16 bases in the middle. Germline V CDR1 and CDR2: SEHNR, FQNEAQ (reference sequence). The CDR3 runs 17 residues. Using reference TRBV7-9 and TRBJ2-3 for the parts outside the CDR3, the full variable domain is DTGVSQNPRHKITKRGQNVTFRCDPISEHNRLYWYRQTLGQGPEFLTYFQNEAQLEKSRLLSDRFSAERPKGSFSTLEIQRTEQGDSAMYLCASSLVANSLHTDTQYFGPGTRLTVL.

About this clonotype itself: Given a much more abundant clone one base away, this may be a read error. The rearrangement joins TRBV15 to TRBJ1-2; perhaps TRBD1 as D (5 bases). Per germline, CDR1 LNHNV and CDR2 YYDKDF (reference sequence). This CDR3 spans 15 amino acids. The CDR3: CAASIPGAGRYGYTF. The DNA of the CDR3 is TGTGCCGCCAGCATCCCCGGGGCCGGGAGGTATGGCTACACCTTC.

This chain uses TRBV20-1 with TRBJ2-7; TRBD2 matches 7 bases. Trimming cost V 6 bases and J 3 bases; bases outside gene matches: 5. Germline lookup yields CDR1 DFQATT and CDR2 SNEGSKA (reference sequence). This CDR3 spans 12 amino acids. This chain's CDR3 is CSAESGGYEQYF. The CDR3 nucleotides read TGCAGTGCCGAATCGGGGGGCTACGAGCAGTACTTC.

This clonotype was detected ten times or more. The V call is TRBV29-1, the J call TRBJ2-5; D gene ambiguous. Trimming took off 6 bases at V and 3 bases at J, with 14 bases between the two ends. Germline lookup yields CDR1 SQVTM and CDR2 ANQGSEA. This CDR3 spans 13 amino acids. The CDR3 DNA reads TGCAGCGTCGATGCCCATGGGGAAGAGACCCAGTACTTC. Its protein is CSVDAHGEETQYF.

In this sample, this clonotype turned up many times. The rearrangement joins TRBV20-1 to TRBJ2-7, with 7 bases aligning to TRBD1. The CDR3 is 15 residues long. V lost 0 bases and J lost 5; bases outside the gene matches: 10. Per germline, CDR1 DFQATT and CDR2 SNEGSKA (reference sequence). Here the CDR3 DNA reads TGCAGTGCTAGAGATCGGAGACAGGGTATCCACGAGCAGTACTTC. As protein: CSARDRRQGIHEQYF.

This clonotype was detected only a few times. In DNA form, the CDR3 reads TGCGCCAGCAGCTTGTTGATAGCGGGACCCCAAGAGACCCAGTACTTC. It is translated as CASSLLIAGPQETQYF. The chain carries TRBV5-1 and TRBJ2-5; 8 bases fit TRBD2. CDR1 SGHRS and CDR2 YFSETQ come from the germline V gene. The junction had 6 bases not matched to a gene; V was cut back by 1 base and J by 1 base. The CDR3 extends over 16 amino acids.

This chain joins TRBV19 and TRBJ2-2; a weak D match, TRBD1 (6 bases). This CDR3 is 14 amino acids long. Trimming took 10 bases from V and 2 from J, leaving 14 bases between them. Per germline, CDR1 LNHDA and CDR2 SQIVND (reference sequence). DNA for the CDR3: TGTGCCACCGGAAAGGGGGAAAACACCGGGGAGCTGTTTTTT. Protein sequence: CATGKGENTGELFF.

There are a few counts of this clonotype. The CDR3 region is CASRDSNSYNEQFF. Here the CDR3 DNA reads TGTGCCAGCAGGGACAGTAACTCCTACAATGAGCAGTTCTTC. The genes are TRBV27 and TRBJ2-1; D is possibly TRBD1 (6 bases). Looked up from germline, CDR1 is MNHEY and CDR2 is SMNVEV (reference sequence). The CDR3 contains 14 residues. V lost 6 bases to trimming and J lost 0 bases, with 9 bases between them.

This clonotype has at least ten counts. The rearrangement uses TRBV6-6 and TRBJ2-7; no clear D gene. This CDR3 has 14 amino acids. The germline V gene encodes CDR1 MNHNY and CDR2 SVGAGI (reference sequence). V was cut by 6 bases and J by 4 bases, with 16 bases left in between. In DNA form, the CDR3 reads TGTGCCAGCAGGATCGACGGTTATAGTTACGAGCAGTACTTC. Translation gives CASRIDGYSYEQYF.

The genes are TRBV28 and TRBJ1-1, with a tentative D call TRBD1 (6 bases). V was cut by 8 bases and J by 4 bases, with 11 bases left in between. The germline V gene encodes CDR1 MDHEN and CDR2 SYDVKM. There are 12 residues in the CDR3. CDR3 nucleotide sequence: TGTGCCAGCGTCTCAGGGGTCACTGAAGCTTTCTTT. Protein product: CASVSGVTEAFF.

The CDR3 coding sequence is TGCAGTGCTAGAGCAGGGTATGGGGCAGGAGGCACAGATACGCAGTATTTT. It encodes CSARAGYGAGGTDTQYF. The rearrangement joins TRBV20-1 to TRBJ2-3, with D perhaps matching TRBD1 (5 bases). CDR3 length equals 17 residues. Germline V gives CDR1 DFQATT, CDR2 SNEGSKA (reference sequence). V lost 1 base and J 1 base, leaving 18 bases between the germline ends.

This sequence joins TRBV5-6 and TRBJ2-7; possible D gene TRBD1, 7 bases. The CDR3 is 14 amino acids. The V end was cut by 3 bases, the J end by 2 bases, with 12 bases between. The germline V gene encodes CDR1 SGHDT and CDR2 YYEEEE. This CDR3 is CASSWGDSTYEQYF. CDR3 sequence (DNA): TGTGCCAGCAGCTGGGGGGACAGCACCTACGAGCAGTACTTC.

The V gene is TRBV7-6, the J gene TRBJ2-5, with TRBD1 matching over 7 bases. After removal of 5 bases from V and 11 bases from J, the junction contained 20 bases not matched to a gene. Germline V gene data show CDR1 as SGHVS and CDR2 as FNYEAQ. The CDR3 contains 16 residues. The CDR3: CASSPTTGETGYVQYF. DNA of the CDR3: TGTGCCAGCAGCCCCACTACAGGGGAGACGGGCTACGTGCAGTACTTC.

This clonotype came up a few times. CDR3 bases: TGCGCCAGCATAGCCGTGGCAGAGAAATACAATGAGCAGTACTTC. It specifies CASIAVAEKYNEQYF. V gene TRBV5-1 combines with J gene TRBJ2-5; no firm D call. This CDR3 region has 15 residues. V was clipped by 6 bases and J by 11 bases, with 26 bases between them. Looked up from germline, CDR1 is SGHRS and CDR2 is YFSETQ.

This CDR3 reads CASSFRRGLTEAFF. The CDR3 region has the DNA TGCGCCAGCAGCTTCCGCAGGGGGCTGACTGAAGCTTTCTTT. The V gene is TRBV4-1, the J gene TRBJ1-1; 8 positions match TRBD1. Trimming took 5 bases from V and 5 from J; bases not matched to a gene: 7. This CDR3 region has 14 residues. CDR1 MGHRA and CDR2 YSYEKL come from the germline V gene.

This chain connects TRBV20-1 to TRBJ2-1; 12 positions agree with TRBD2. Trimming took 1 base from V and 5 from J; bases not matched to a gene: 6. CDR1 is DFQATT and CDR2 is SNEGSKA in the germline V gene (reference sequence). The CDR3 contains 16 residues. The CDR3 is CSARVRLAGENNEQFF. The CDR3 region has the DNA TGCAGTGCTAGAGTCCGACTAGCGGGAGAGAACAATGAGCAGTTCTTC.

Worth noting for this clonotype: The junction differs from germline at one of its ends, possibly a read error. This chain joins TRBV6-1 and TRBJ2-1; D perhaps matches TRBD1 (6 bases). The germline CDR1 and CDR2 sequences are MNHNS and SASEGT. The CDR3 consists of 16 residues. CDR3: CTSSEAASQGNNEQFF. For the CDR3, the DNA is TGTACCAGCAGTGAAGCGGCTTCCCAGGGGAACAATGAGCAGTTCTTC.

Details on this clonotype: A read error may account for a junction end that differs from germline. This chain connects TRBV6-5 to TRBJ1-2; a possible D gene is TRBD1 (5 bases). This CDR3 region has 12 residues. Germline V gene data show CDR1 as MNHEY and CDR2 as SVGAGI. The CDR3 is CTSRSGLGGYTF. The CDR3 DNA reads TGTACCAGCAGATCAGGGTTGGGTGGCTACACCTTC.

With respect to this clonotype: A read error may explain this, as a much larger clone is one base away. The chain couples TRBV6-1 to TRBJ2-5, with 10 positions matching TRBD2. This CDR3 has 17 residues. Germline CDR1 and CDR2: MNHNS and SASEGT. The CDR3 bases are TGTACCAGCAGTGAAGATGCTAGCGGGGGAGTACAAGAGACCCAGTACTTC. Amino acid sequence: CTSSEDASGGVQETQYF.

This clonotype was seen repeatedly, ten times or more. The V and J genes are TRBV20-1 and TRBJ1-4; no clear D. CDR3 size: 14 residues. The V gene's germline CDR1 is DFQATT and CDR2 SNEGSKA (reference sequence). V was pared by 3 bases and J by 0 bases, with 8 bases between. The CDR3 DNA reads as TGCAGTGCTAGGTCGGGCTCAACTAATGAAAAACTGTTTTTT. Protein: CSARSGSTNEKLFF.

This clonotype was counted ten times or more. CDR3 in amino acids: CASSLVASSNGYTF. CDR3 nucleotides: TGTGCCAGCAGCTTAGTGGCCAGCTCGAATGGCTACACCTTC. The J gene is TRBJ1-2, the V gene TRBV7-9; D gene uncertain. This CDR3 region has 14 residues. Germline CDR1 SEHNR, CDR2 FQNEAQ (reference sequence). Between the trimmed V and J ends, which lost 1 base and 6 bases, there was a span of 12 bases.

The genes are TRBV6-5 and TRBJ2-7, with D uncertain. The CDR3 totals 12 residues. V lost 9 bases, J lost 2 bases, and 11 bases lay in between. From germline, CDR1 is MNHEY and CDR2 SVGAGI. The CDR3 nucleotides read TGTGCCAGTACTGGAAATACCTACGAGCAGTACTTC. This translates into CASTGNTYEQYF.

In this sample, this clonotype turned up a few times. The CDR3 reads CASSQDLGGVFYNEQFF. CDR3 DNA: TGTGCCAGCAGCCAAGATCTAGGAGGGGTTTTCTACAATGAGCAGTTCTTC. The chain couples TRBV3-1 to TRBJ2-1; tentative D call: TRBD2 (6 bases). V lost 0 bases, J lost 3 bases, and 15 bases lay in between. Germline CDR1 LGHDT, CDR2 YNNKEL (reference sequence). This CDR3 has 17 residues.